The 21 T cell receptor beta chains below were found in one sample sequenced in a study of blood T cells in healthy people across ages. Through a sample-barcoded 5' primer and a J-beta primer mix, a second PCR was run for 7 to 11 cycles. TCRdb processed the 5' RACE reads anew with MiXCR; each CDR3 protein has one entry. The sample comprises 850,000 to 950,000 distinct CDR3 sequences, 25% to 35% of which are singletons, and around 16% rests with the top ten. The sequenced sample was blood. All receptors come from a woman of 80 years or more in good health.

In its sample, this clonotype was seen a few times. The chain joins TRBV3-1 to TRBJ2-1, with 9 bases identical to TRBD2. The CDR3 extends over 16 amino acids. V gave up 1 base and J gave up 9 bases; unmatched junction bases: 10. Germline-derived CDR1 and CDR2 are LGHDT and YNNKEL (reference sequence). The DNA for the CDR3 is TGTGCCAGCAGCCAAGGAGCGGCGGGGGGGCCAGCTGAGCAGTTCTTC. Protein: CASSQGAAGGPAEQFF.

This clonotype came up many times. The rearrangement links TRBV7-2 to TRBJ2-1, with 14 bases matching TRBD2. Germline V gene lookup returns CDR1 SGHTA and CDR2 FQGNSA. Trimming took 4 bases from V and 5 from J; bases not matched to a gene: 4. The length of the CDR3 is 16 residues. DNA of the CDR3: TGTGCCAGCAGCTCAAGACTAGCGGGGGGGCACAATGAGCAGTTCTTC. This encodes CASSSRLAGGHNEQFF.

This chain links TRBV6-5 with TRBJ1-6; 7 nucleotides align to TRBD1. Trimming cost V 10 bases and J 6 bases; bases outside gene matches: 9. The CDR3 runs 14 residues. Germline CDR1 is MNHEY and CDR2 is SVGAGI. CDR3 in amino acids: CANRRQGLNSPLHF. CDR3 DNA sequence: TGTGCCAACAGACGACAGGGTCTTAATTCACCCCTCCACTTT.

The chain employs TRBV6-5 and TRBJ1-4; D call uncertain. Trimming took 6 bases from V and 3 from J, leaving 11 bases between them. The CDR3 has 14 residues. CDR1 and CDR2 from the germline V gene are MNHEY and SVGAGI. The CDR3 DNA follows: TGTGCCAGCAGCTTGGGTCCGGCTAATGAAAAACTGTTTTTT. Encoded protein: CASSLGPANEKLFF.

The V call is TRBV4-1, the J call TRBJ1-1; D uncertain. Germline CDR1 and CDR2: MGHRA and YSYEKL. V shed 0 bases and J shed 3 bases, with 8 bases lying between them. This CDR3 has 14 residues. Here the CDR3 reads CASSQDYGDTEAFF. CDR3 coding DNA: TGCGCCAGCAGCCAAGACTACGGGGACACTGAAGCTTTCTTT.

This clonotype occurred many times. The rearrangement joins TRBV9 to TRBJ2-1; possibly TRBD1 for D (6 bases). With 1 base removed from V and 5 bases from J, the gap between germline ends came to 13 bases. Germline V gives CDR1 SGDLS, CDR2 YYNGEE. The CDR3 runs to 15 residues. The CDR3 DNA is TGTGCCAGCAGCGTACGTGGGGACACGAACAATGAGCAGTTCTTC. This codes for CASSVRGDTNNEQFF.

This clonotype was seen ten or more times. This rearrangement joins TRBV5-1 to TRBJ1-6; D gene ambiguous. Germline-derived CDR1 and CDR2 are SGHRS and YFSETQ. Trimming took 0 bases from V and 7 from J, leaving 14 bases between them. CDR3 length: 16 amino acids. In DNA, the CDR3 is TGCGCCAGCAGCTTGGGAGCCAACTTGGGAAATTCACCCCTCCACTTT. Translation: CASSLGANLGNSPLHF.

The rearrangement uses TRBV20-1 and TRBJ1-5, with D perhaps matching TRBD1 (6 bases). Looked up from germline, CDR1 is DFQATT and CDR2 is SNEGSKA (reference sequence). The CDR3 is 14 residues long. V was pared by 3 bases and J by 6 bases, with 15 bases between. Written as DNA, the CDR3 is TGCAGTGCTAGGAGCAGGGAAGGGGGTCAGCCCCAGCATTTT. Protein product: CSARSREGGQPQHF.

With regard to this clonotype: At one boundary the junction diverges from the germline segment, which might be a read error. The CDR3 nucleotides read TGTGCCGGCAGTCGACAGGGGCTATCCGAAGAGACCCGGTACTTC. Its protein product is CAGSRQGLSEETRYF. This sequence joins TRBV2 and TRBJ2-5, with 8 bases that match TRBD1. CDR1 and CDR2 from the germline V gene are SNHLY and FYNNEI. The CDR3 is 15 residues long.

This clonotype appeared many times. The V gene is TRBV25-1, the J gene TRBJ1-2; 7 nucleotides line up with TRBD1. The V segment lost 6 bases and the J segment 3 bases; nucleotides outside the gene matches: 1. CDR3 length: 12 amino acids. The germline gives CDR1 MGHDK, CDR2 SYGVNS. Here the CDR3 reads CASRGQYYGYTF. CDR3 sequence (DNA): TGTGCCAGCAGGGGACAGTACTATGGCTACACCTTC.

J is TRBJ2-5 and V is TRBV7-2; 11 bases align to TRBD2. Judging by the DNA end, TRBJ2-7 fits better; the J call may be wrong. The CDR3 is 17 residues long. Germline V gene data show CDR1 as SGHTA and CDR2 as FQGNSA. CDR3 in DNA: TGTGCCAGCAGCCCGGCATCTACTAGCGGGAGAGGGTACGAGCAGTACTTC. It is translated as CASSPASTSGRGYEQYF.

On this clonotype itself: This may come from a read error, since a much larger clone is one base off. The genes are TRBV4-3 and TRBJ2-1, with 9 nucleotides matching TRBD2. This CDR3 is 16 amino acids long. The germline V gene has CDR1 LGHNA and CDR2 YSLEER. CDR3 sequence: CASSQDRAGGHDERFF. CDR3 DNA: TGCGCCAGCAGCCAAGATAGAGCGGGGGGCCATGATGAGCGGTTCTTC.

The sample holds a few counts of this clonotype. As DNA, the CDR3 is TGTGCCAGCAGCTCAGGGACCAACACTGAAGCTTTCTTT. Translation gives CASSSGTNTEAFF. This chain links TRBV7-2 with TRBJ1-1; D possibly corresponds to TRBD1 (5 bases). V was trimmed by 4 bases and J by 2 bases, leaving 8 bases between them. Germline CDR1 and CDR2: SGHTA and FQGNSA. There are 13 residues in the CDR3.

This clonotype occurred many times. The rearrangement uses TRBV29-1 and TRBJ1-1; no clear D gene. This CDR3 comprises 14 residues. Germline V gene sequence: CDR1 SQVTM, CDR2 ANQGSEA. The germline V and J ends were trimmed by 4 bases and 1 base, with 13 bases remaining between them. CDR3 coding DNA: TGCAGCGTTGCTGAGGACCGACGGAACACTGAAGCTTTCTTT. The encoded protein is CSVAEDRRNTEAFF.

This clonotype was observed a few times. V gene TRBV11-2 combines with J gene TRBJ2-7, with D possibly TRBD2 on 5 matching bases. From germline, CDR1 is SGHAT and CDR2 FQNNGV. The CDR3 loop spans 16 amino acids. Trimming left V 2 bases short and J 0 bases short, with 14 bases between. The CDR3 region is CASSLTSGVTSYEQYF. The CDR3 DNA follows: TGTGCCAGCAGCTTAACGTCCGGGGTCACCTCCTACGAGCAGTACTTC.

Turning to this clonotype: A much larger clone sits a single nucleotide away, making a read error possible. The V gene is TRBV10-2, the J gene TRBJ2-3; D gene unclear. The germline V gene encodes CDR1 WSHSY and CDR2 SAAADI. The CDR3 extends over 13 amino acids. The CDR3 spells CAGSARKGDTQYF. The CDR3 DNA sequence: TGCGCCGGCAGTGCTAGGAAGGGAGATACGCAGTATTTT.

The sample holds many counts of this clonotype. The chain uses TRBV4-1 and TRBJ2-3; perhaps D is TRBD1 or TRBD2 (6 bases each). The CDR3 contains 15 residues. Trimming removed 1 base from V and 4 bases from J, with 12 bases in between. Per germline, CDR1 MGHRA and CDR2 YSYEKL. The CDR3 protein is CASSQGGARADTQYF. The CDR3 nucleotides are TGCGCCAGCAGCCAAGGGGGGGCCCGCGCAGATACGCAGTATTTT.

In this sample, this clonotype turned up many times. CDR3 protein: CSAPDRRNYGYTF. For the CDR3, the DNA is TGCAGTGCCCCAGACAGAAGAAACTATGGCTACACCTTC. The genes are TRBV20-1 and TRBJ1-2; maybe TRBD1 (5 bases). V dropped 6 bases and J dropped 2 bases, with 13 bases sitting between them. The CDR3 sequence is 13 residues long. The germline V gene encodes CDR1 DFQATT and CDR2 SNEGSKA (reference sequence).

This clonotype has a count of ten or more. One junction end does not reproduce the germline sequence, and a read error may be involved. The chain combines TRBV7-7 with TRBJ2-1, with a tentative D call TRBD1 (5 bases). This CDR3 contains 13 residues. Germline V gene lookup returns CDR1 SSHAT and CDR2 FNYEAQ (reference sequence). The CDR3 DNA reads TGTGCTAGCAGCTTGGGCCCCACCAGGGTGCAGTTCTTC. This codes for CASSLGPTRVQFF.

On this clonotype: A much larger clone lies one base from this, so it may be a read error. This chain uses TRBV24-1 with TRBJ1-2; no clear D gene. Per germline, CDR1 KGHDR and CDR2 SFDVKD. The V end was cut by 4 bases, the J end by 5 bases, with 7 bases between. This CDR3 region has 12 residues. The DNA for the CDR3 is TGTGCCACCAGTGAGCCCAGTTATGGCTACACCTTC. It encodes CATSEPSYGYTF.

The chain is built from TRBV20-1 and TRBJ1-5, with a possible D match to TRBD1 (5 bases). Trimming stripped 3 bases from V and 5 bases from J, with 17 bases between. CDR1 and CDR2 (germline): DFQATT, SNEGSKA (reference sequence). The length of the CDR3 is 15 residues. The CDR3 sequence: CSARFQQGAYQPQHF. CDR3 coding DNA: TGCAGTGCTAGGTTCCAGCAGGGTGCCTATCAGCCCCAGCATTTT.